This passage covers 10 T cell receptor beta chains from one sample sequenced in a study of cytomegalovirus exposure and HLA in healthy donors (dated by TCRdb to 2016 to 2017). The protocol used for the library was the immunoSEQ multiplex PCR assay. For the multiplex PCR, a mixture combining 60 forward primers for TCR Vbeta segments and 13 reverse primers for TCR Jbeta segments was used. Sourced from immuneACCESS, this table was stored by TCRdb with only in-frame sequences that have V and J called. A share of the clones is absent; for the studies checked, an unresolved V gene accounts for under half, and the remainder has no known explanation. The sample data list 160,000 or so clones, and 65% to 90% of these were observed just once. Around 6% of the sample lies in the top ten. The sequencing sample was made of PBMCs. These receptor sequences come from a man in his forties or fifties in good health and CMV-seropositive.

This clone was picked up one time. The chain has TRBV4-2 and TRBJ1-2; TRBD1 aligns across 7 bases. CDR1 is LGHNA and CDR2 is YNFKEQ in the germline V gene. This CDR3 comprises 16 residues. V dropped 1 base and J dropped 9; count of bases not matched to a gene: 14. In DNA form, the CDR3 reads TGTGCCAGCAGCCAAGTGGGGACAGATACTACGCCTCGCTACACCTTC. The encoded protein is CASSQVGTDTTPRYTF.

The chain employs TRBV6-1 and TRBJ1-6, with D unclear. Trimming left V 9 bases short and J 7 bases short, with 13 bases between. Germline CDR1 is MNHNS and CDR2 is SASEGT. This CDR3 comprises 13 residues. CDR3: CASRRDNNSPLHF. In nucleotides, the CDR3 is TGTGCCAGTAGGCGAGACAACAATTCACCCCTCCACTTT.

The count of this clone is one. The chain has TRBV19 and TRBJ1-5, with 7 nucleotides matching TRBD1. This CDR3 is built from 15 residues. The V gene end was trimmed by 4 bases and the J gene end by 7 bases; junction bases not matched to a gene: 10. In germline, CDR1 is LNHDA, CDR2 SQIVND (reference sequence). DNA for the CDR3: TGTGCCAGTAGTAAAGGGACAGTGGATGACCAGCCCCAGCATTTT. Its translation: CASSKGTVDDQPQHF.

The gene calls are TRBV7-3 and TRBJ2-2; unclear D gene. CDR3 length: 14 residues. CDR1 and CDR2 from the germline V gene are SGHTA and FQGTGA. V was shortened by 2 bases and J by 6 bases, with 10 bases between the two germline ends. CDR3 sequence (DNA): TGTGCCAGCAGCTTAGGGCTATTGGCCGGGGAGCTGTTTTTT. Translated: CASSLGLLAGELFF. Drawing the rest from reference TRBV7-3 and TRBJ2-2, the complete variable domain is GAGVSQTPSNKVTEKGKYVELRCDPISGHTALYWYRQSLGQGPEFLIYFQGTGAADDSGLPNDRFFAVRPEGSVSTLKIQRTERGDSAVYLCASSLGLLAGELFFGEGSRLTVL.

This chain links TRBV4-2 with TRBJ2-7; 7 bases are shared with TRBD1. CDR3 length equals 13 residues. After removal of 5 bases from V and 4 bases from J, the junction contained 5 bases not matched to a gene. The germline V gene encodes CDR1 LGHNA and CDR2 YNFKEQ. CDR3 loop: CASSSRDSYEQYF. CDR3 DNA: TGTGCCAGCAGCTCCCGGGACAGTTACGAGCAGTACTTC.

The table lists this clone with a few counts. This chain joins TRBV2 and TRBJ2-6; the match to TRBD1 covers 7 bases. The germline V gene encodes CDR1 SNHLY and CDR2 FYNNEI. V trimming: 5 bases; J trimming: 1 base; junction bases outside the gene matches: 8. CDR3 length equals 17 residues. This CDR3 is CASSPQGKGSGANVLTF. Written as DNA, the CDR3 is TGTGCCAGCAGTCCACAGGGGAAAGGATCTGGGGCCAACGTCCTGACTTTC.

V and J are TRBV9 and TRBJ2-1; 7 nucleotides agree with TRBD1. The junction had 6 bases not matched to a gene; V was cut back by 0 bases and J by 6 bases. Germline CDR1 is SGDLS and CDR2 is YYNGEE. The CDR3 consists of 15 residues. The CDR3 region has the DNA TGTGCCAGCAGCGTAGACAGGGGAAGGGGCAATGAGCAGTTCTTC. Translated: CASSVDRGRGNEQFF. The full variable domain, with the rest looked up from reference TRBV9 and TRBJ2-1, is DSGVTQTPKHLITATGQRVTLRCSPRSGDLSVYWYQQSLDQGLQFLIQYYNGEERAKGNILERFSAQQFPDLHSELNLSSLELGDSALYFCASSVDRGRGNEQFFGPGTRLTVL.

The CDR3 reads CASSQGLAAYEQYV. In DNA form, the CDR3 reads TGTGCCAGCTCACAGGGACTAGCAGCCTACGAGCAGTACGTC. The chain uses TRBV18 and TRBJ2-7; 9 bases are shared with TRBD2. The CDR3 has 14 amino acids. J lost 2 bases, V lost 4 bases, and 3 bases had no gene match. CDR1 is KGHSH and CDR2 is LQKENI in the germline V gene.

The chain couples TRBV4-1 to TRBJ1-5; no clear D gene. The CDR3 has 15 amino acids. V lost 0 bases, J lost 7 bases, and 13 bases lay in between. Germline CDR1 MGHRA, CDR2 YSYEKL. CDR3 residues: CASSQDAGVWQPQHF. The CDR3 DNA reads TGCGCCAGCAGCCAAGACGCCGGGGTATGGCAGCCCCAGCATTTT.

The rearrangement joins TRBV4-1 to TRBJ2-5, with D possibly matching TRBD2 (6 bases). V gave up 0 bases and J gave up 2 bases, with 13 bases separating them. This CDR3 is built from 16 residues. Looked up from germline, CDR1 is MGHRA and CDR2 is YSYEKL. CDR3 DNA sequence: TGCGCCAGCAGCCAAGACGGGGCGGGGACTCAAGAGACCCAGTACTTC. It encodes CASSQDGAGTQETQYF.